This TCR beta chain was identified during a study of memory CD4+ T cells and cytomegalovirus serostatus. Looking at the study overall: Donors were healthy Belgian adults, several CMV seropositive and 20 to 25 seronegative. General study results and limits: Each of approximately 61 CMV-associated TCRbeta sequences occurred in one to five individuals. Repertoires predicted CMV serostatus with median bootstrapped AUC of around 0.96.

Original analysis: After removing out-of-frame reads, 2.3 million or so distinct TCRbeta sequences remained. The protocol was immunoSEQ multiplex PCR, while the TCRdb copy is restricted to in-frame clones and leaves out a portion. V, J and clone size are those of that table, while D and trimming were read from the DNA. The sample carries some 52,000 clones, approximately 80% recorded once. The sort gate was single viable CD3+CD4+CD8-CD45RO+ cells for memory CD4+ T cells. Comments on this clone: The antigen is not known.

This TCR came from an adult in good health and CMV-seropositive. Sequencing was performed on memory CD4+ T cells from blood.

The CDR3 DNA sequence: TGTGCCAGCAGTTTAGGAGCTAGCACAGATACGCAGTATTTT. Translating it yields CASSLGASTDTQYF. This chain links TRBV28 with TRBJ2-3, with D uncertain. Germline CDR1 and CDR2: MDHEN and SYDVKM. V dropped 2 bases and J dropped 0 bases, with 6 bases sitting between them. The CDR3 spans 14 residues.